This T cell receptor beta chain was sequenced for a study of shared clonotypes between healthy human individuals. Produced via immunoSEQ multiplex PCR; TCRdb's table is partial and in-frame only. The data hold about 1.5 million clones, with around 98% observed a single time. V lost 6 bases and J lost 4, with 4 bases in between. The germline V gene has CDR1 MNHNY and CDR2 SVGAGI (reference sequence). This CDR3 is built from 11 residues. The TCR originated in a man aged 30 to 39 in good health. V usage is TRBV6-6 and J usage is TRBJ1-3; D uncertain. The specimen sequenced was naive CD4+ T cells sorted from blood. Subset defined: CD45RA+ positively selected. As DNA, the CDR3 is TGTGCCAGCAGGATCGGAAACACCATATATTTT. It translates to CASRIGNTIYF.